This entry is about one T cell receptor beta chain. This sample includes further DNA sequences coding for the same CDR3. Germline loops: CDR1 KGHSH, CDR2 LQKENI. The CDR3 is made up of 12 amino acids. With 3 bases removed from V and 6 bases from J, the gap between germline ends came to 9 bases. As processed by the authors: Estimated nucleated cell counts came from reference gene primer amplification. The data were produced by immunoSEQ multiplex PCR, yet TCRdb's version contains in-frame clones alone and is incomplete. V, J and clone size are those of that table, while D and trimming were read from the DNA. The repertoire has around 240,000 clones, approximately 91% of them found once; the top ten carry roughly 1.2%. This entry comes from a study of blood T cell repertoires in COVID-19. About the research overall: PBMCs, B-cell-depleted T cells, or T cells were the source of the cDNA or gDNA that made up the material.

Participants came from some 23 US areas, aged roughly 18 to 95 years. The chain links TRBV18 to TRBJ2-7, with D perhaps TRBD2 (6 bases). Sequencing was carried out using PBMCs or T cells enriched from blood (not recorded which). The clonotype comes from a human donor in a cohort exposed to, infected with or recovered from COVID-19 (not recorded which). The donor label of this sample is uncertain. The CDR3 region is CASSPRGGEQYF. In nucleotides, the CDR3 is TGTGCCAGCTCACCGCGGGGAGGCGAGCAGTACTTC.